This passage covers 12 T cell receptor beta chains from one sample sequenced in a study of blood T cell repertoires in COVID-19 (dated by TCRdb to 2020 to 2021). Library method: the immunoSEQ multiplex PCR assay. TCRdb's version of the immuneACCESS table is confined to in-frame rearrangements and falls short of the full clone set. An unresolved V gene accounts for under half of the shortfall where checked; the remainder is of unknown origin. Here the sample has some 330,000 clones; more than 85% occur a single time. The ten top clones hold less than 20% of the sample. The material sequenced was PBMCs or T cells enriched from blood (not recorded which). Receptor source: a young woman who had recovered from COVID-19.

This chain connects TRBV30 to TRBJ1-2, with 7 bases fitting TRBD1. The CDR3 sequence is 14 residues long. Germline assignment: CDR1 GTSNPN and CDR2 SVGIG (reference sequence). V shed 2 bases and J 4 bases; nucleotides not matched to a gene: 7. CDR3 in DNA: TGTGCCTGGAGTCCAGACAGGGAAGGCTATGGCTACACCTTC. It encodes CAWSPDREGYGYTF.

The chain couples TRBV14 to TRBJ2-7; 7 nucleotides match TRBD1. V lost 3 bases, J lost 3 bases, and 2 bases stayed unmatched. Per germline, CDR1 SGHDN and CDR2 FVKESK. This CDR3 has 13 residues. Written as DNA, the CDR3 is TGTGCCAGCAGCCAGGGACAGTTCTACGAGCAGTACTTC. It codes for CASSQGQFYEQYF.

The gene calls are TRBV6-5 and TRBJ2-1; 12 bases are a match to TRBD1. The CDR3 consists of 15 residues. J lost 10 bases, V lost 0 bases, and 4 bases had no gene match. CDR1 is MNHEY and CDR2 is SVGAGI in the germline V gene. CDR3 DNA sequence: TGTGCCAGCAGTTACTCGGGACAGGGGGCGCGCGAGCAGTTCTTC. Protein sequence: CASSYSGQGAREQFF.

The gene calls are TRBV9 and TRBJ2-5, with D unclear. The length of the CDR3 is 15 residues. Trimming left V 4 bases short and J 0 bases short, with 13 bases between. The germline gives CDR1 SGDLS, CDR2 YYNGEE. In nucleotides, the CDR3 is TGTGCCAGCAGCACGACTCCGAGATACCAAGAGACCCAGTACTTC. It specifies CASSTTPRYQETQYF.

V usage is TRBV9 and J usage is TRBJ1-1; D possibly corresponds to TRBD1 (6 bases). Trimming shortened V by 4 bases and J by 2 bases, and 15 bases separated the two germline ends. There are 15 residues in the CDR3. Per the germline V gene, CDR1 is SGDLS and CDR2 is YYNGEE. The CDR3 bases are TGTGCCAGCAGCCCCCGGGCAGGGGCAAACACTGAAGCTTTCTTT. Protein sequence: CASSPRAGANTEAFF.

This rearrangement joins TRBV28 to TRBJ2-3; 8 positions agree with TRBD2. V shed 3 bases, J shed 2 bases, and the junction held 4 bases outside the gene matches. The CDR3 runs to 15 residues. The germline V gene encodes CDR1 MDHEN and CDR2 SYDVKM. In nucleotides, the CDR3 is TGTGCCAGCAGTTTCCCAGCGGGGGTCACAGATACGCAGTATTTT. Its translation: CASSFPAGVTDTQYF.

V and J are TRBV21-1 and TRBJ1-3; the DNA was not compared with TRBD1, the D call given in the table. TRBV21-1 is flagged as a pseudogene. The CDR3 runs to 12 residues. This CDR3 reads CASRAAGNTIYF. The CDR3 DNA sequence: TGTGCCAGCAGGGCAGCTGGAAACACCATATATTTT.

This sequence joins TRBV9 and TRBJ1-2, with 7 bases lining up with TRBD1. Trimming cost V 4 bases and J 5 bases; bases outside gene matches: 11. CDR1 is SGDLS, CDR2 YYNGEE, per germline. This CDR3 region has 15 residues. The CDR3 sequence is CASSTGQISPYGYTF. CDR3 nucleotides: TGTGCCAGCAGCACGGGACAGATCTCCCCGTATGGCTACACCTTC.

CDR3 DNA: TGTGCCAGCAGCTCGACAGGACTAGCAGGACCAAACACCGGGGAGCTGTTTTTT. The encoded protein is CASSSTGLAGPNTGELFF. The genes are TRBV7-9 and TRBJ2-2; the match to TRBD2 covers 8 bases. CDR1 and CDR2 (germline): SEHNR, FQNEAQ (reference sequence). V was pared by 4 bases and J by 2 bases, with 12 bases of the junction left unmatched. The CDR3 totals 18 residues.

This chain links TRBV6-2 or TRBV6-3 with TRBJ2-5; 7 bases match TRBD1. The junction had 2 bases not matched to a gene; V was cut back by 5 bases and J by 5 bases. This CDR3 has 12 residues. Germline-derived CDR1 and CDR2 are MNHEY and SVGEGT. In DNA, the CDR3 is TGTGCCAGCAGTCCCAGGGGGGAGACCCAGTACTTC. Encoded protein: CASSPRGETQYF.

The chain couples TRBV5-4 to TRBJ2-5; TRBD1 agrees at 11 bases. The V gene's germline CDR1 is SGHNT and CDR2 YYREEE (reference sequence). V lost 3 bases, J lost 4 bases, and 8 bases stayed unmatched. This CDR3 has 16 amino acids. The CDR3: CASSSGTGGSGETQYF. The CDR3 DNA is TGTGCCAGCAGCTCCGGGACAGGGGGTTCTGGAGAGACCCAGTACTTC.

The chain has TRBV3-1 (or the pseudogene TRBV3-2) and TRBJ1-3, with D possibly TRBD1 on 5 matching bases. In germline, CDR1 is LGHDT, CDR2 YNNKEL (reference sequence). This CDR3 spans 15 amino acids. V lost 3 bases and J 4 bases, leaving 13 bases between the germline ends. The CDR3 spells CASSQRSQGGNTIYF. In DNA, the CDR3 is TGTGCCAGCAGCCAGAGAAGCCAGGGCGGAAACACCATATATTTT.